Listed below are T cell receptor beta chains from one sample, sequenced in a study of cytomegalovirus exposure and HLA in healthy donors. Assay: immunoSEQ multiplex PCR; the TCRdb copy retains only in-frame clones and omits some. The table lists 250,000 to 350,000 clones, roughly 85% of them singletons. Sample: PBMCs. The receptors here all came from a middle-aged man in good health and CMV-seropositive. CDR3s include the opening cysteine and the closing phenylalanine or tryptophan. Fields, in order: CDR3 DNA, CDR3 protein, CDR3 length, clone size, J gene, V gene, D gene. The D gene is left open where the match is weak. The size entry is marked missing in some rows and otherwise reads once, few, many or a size class.

TGTGCCAGCAGTTTTGGCGAGGAGCTTCTGGGTGAGCAGTTCTTC,CASSFGEELLGEQFF,15,-,TRBJ2-1,TRBV28,-
TGTGCCAGCAGTCTCCGACAGGCCCGCTATGGCTACACCTTC,CASSLRQARYGYTF,14,-,TRBJ1-2,TRBV6-5,-
TGTGCCAGTAGTGTTACCGGGACAGGGGGCGCCGAGCAGTACTTC,CASSVTGTGGAEQYF,15,-,TRBJ2-7,TRBV19,TRBD1
TGTGCCAGCGGAATAGCGGGAGTAAACACCGGGGAGCTGTTTTTT,CASGIAGVNTGELFF,15,-,TRBJ2-2,TRBV5-4,TRBD2
TGTGCCAGCAGTTTAGAGCACAGGGTCATGAACACTGAAGCTTTCTTT,CASSLEHRVMNTEAFF,16,few,TRBJ1-1,TRBV27,-
TGTGCCAGCAGCCCCCTACAGGTTGCTGGGGCCAACGTCCTGACTTTC,CASSPLQVAGANVLTF,16,-,TRBJ2-6,TRBV7-3,-
TGCGCCAGCAGCTTGGACAGGGGTATGGGTCTCGGCTACACCTTC,CASSLDRGMGLGYTF,15,-,TRBJ1-2,TRBV5-1,TRBD1
TGTGCCATCAGTGAGCTTGCCGTAGGACTAGCGGTCCAAGAGACCCAGTACTTC,CAISELAVGLAVQETQYF,18,-,TRBJ2-5,TRBV10-3,TRBD2
TGTGCCAGCATACTAGCGGGAATGAGTGAGCAGTTCTTC,CASILAGMSEQFF,13,-,TRBJ2-1,TRBV2,TRBD2
TGTGCCAGCAGTTCCCCGACAGTAAGCAATCAGCCCCAGCATTTT,CASSSPTVSNQPQHF,15,-,TRBJ1-5,TRBV28,-
TGTGCCAGTAGTGCCGAAACCGGGACAGGGGCCGAGCAGTACTTC,CASSAETGTGAEQYF,15,-,TRBJ2-7,TRBV19,TRBD1
TGTGCCAGCAGTTTCTGGGGGGAGATGGGACCTAACACCGGGGAGCTGTTTTTT,CASSFWGEMGPNTGELFF,18,-,TRBJ2-2,TRBV27,-